The following is a TCR beta chain sequence with its context. Antigen specificity is unknown. The sample is drawn from a study of early T cells in non-severe SARS-CoV-2 infection. Study-wide context: Chains were not paired, and sequencing was done on bulk RNA from unsorted whole blood.

Study-level findings and limits: Anti-spike CD8 responses were favored by VDJdb matching, which missed private and CD4 specificities.

In the library, individual cDNA molecules carried attached unique molecular identifiers. One entry per CDR3 protein, called by TCRdb with MiXCR from the 5' RACE reads. The data contain under 65,000 distinct CDR3 sequences, around 13% of them seen just once; the ten biggest clones take up 1.4%. Trimming removed 4 bases at V and 7 bases at J, with 16 bases between. The CDR3 totals 14 residues. Material: whole blood. The TCR sequence derives from an adult who was a healthcare worker with PCR-confirmed SARS-CoV-2 infection or an uninfected control (not recorded which). V and J are TRBV12-3 or TRBV12-4 and TRBJ2-5, with D possibly being TRBD2 (6 bases). The CDR3 nucleotides read TGTGCCAGCAGTTCGAGCGCTAGCGTAGGGACCCAGTACTTC. Protein: CASSSSASVGTQYF.